This T cell receptor beta chain was profiled in a study of spatial heterogeneity in lung cancer. Whole-study results and caveats: For expanded intratumoral alpha and beta TCRs, counts tracked tumor mutation counts. For tumor T cells, estimated coverage reached only around 7.1% (alpha) and about 12% (beta).

The CDR3 consists of 11 residues. Trimming removed 5 bases from V and 2 bases from J, with 3 bases in between. Looked up from germline, CDR1 is MNHNS and CDR2 is SASEGT. This clonotype has a count of ten or more. Antigen: not known. In the library, each TCR cDNA molecule bore its own unique molecular identifier. One entry per CDR3 protein results from TCRdb running MiXCR on the 5' RACE reads. In the table there are thousands of distinct CDR3 sequences, about 6.3% of which are singletons. Time point specified: sample taken at primary tumor resection. Tumor, nontumor lung or frozen PBMC supplied whole RNA that was sequenced unsorted.

The sequence was collected from a male donor with early-stage non-small cell lung cancer. This material consisted of lung tumor tissue, taken at surgery. The chain has TRBV6-1 and TRBJ2-5; D is uncertain. CDR3 region: CASSQQETQYF. The CDR3 bases are TGTGCCAGCAGTCAACAAGAGACCCAGTACTTC.